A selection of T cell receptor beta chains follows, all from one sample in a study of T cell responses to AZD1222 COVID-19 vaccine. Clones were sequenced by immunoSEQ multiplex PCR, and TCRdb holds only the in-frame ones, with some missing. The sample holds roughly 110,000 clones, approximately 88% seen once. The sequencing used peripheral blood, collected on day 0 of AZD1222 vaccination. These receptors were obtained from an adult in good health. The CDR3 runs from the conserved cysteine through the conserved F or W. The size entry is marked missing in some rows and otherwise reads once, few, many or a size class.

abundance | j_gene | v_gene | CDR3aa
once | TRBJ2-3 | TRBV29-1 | CSVEVTDTQYF
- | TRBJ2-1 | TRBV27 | CASSFSLAGVNEQFF
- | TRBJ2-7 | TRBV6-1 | CASSGQGVLPVREQYF
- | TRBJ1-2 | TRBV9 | CASSALDRSYYGYTF
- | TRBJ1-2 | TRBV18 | CASSDDADGYTF
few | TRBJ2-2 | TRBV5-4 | CASSSPLGEGNTGELFF
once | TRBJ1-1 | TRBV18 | CASSPQRNTEAFF
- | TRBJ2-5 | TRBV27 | CASSFRGQETQYF
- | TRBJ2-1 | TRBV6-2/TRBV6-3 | CASSYEGSGFYNEQFF
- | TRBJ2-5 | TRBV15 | CATSIPPQTQYF
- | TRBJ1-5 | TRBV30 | CAWSRQGNQPQHF
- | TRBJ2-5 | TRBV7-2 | CASSLVGSGPQETQYF
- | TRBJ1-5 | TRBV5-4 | CASSLAGGNQPQHF
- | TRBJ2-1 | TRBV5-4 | CASSGQGGGYNEQFF
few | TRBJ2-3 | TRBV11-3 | CASSFRTSGIRGTDTQYF
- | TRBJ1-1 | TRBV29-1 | CSVIGRPATRDWNTEAFF
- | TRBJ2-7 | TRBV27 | CASSWAGTESYEQYF
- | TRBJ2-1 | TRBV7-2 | CASSLMLGGRSSYNEQFF
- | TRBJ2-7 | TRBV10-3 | CAISTAHEQYF